This TCR beta chain was sequenced during a study of control samples from healthy donors and cancer patients. The repertoire was sequenced with immunoSEQ multiplex PCR; TCRdb's copy has only in-frame clones and lacks some. In the table there are tens of thousands of clones, about 90% of which are singletons. CDR3 size: 14 residues. CDR1 and CDR2 (germline): MNHEY, SVGAGI. Trimming removed 0 bases from V and 7 bases from J, with 10 bases in between. Specimen: PBMCs. The V call is TRBV6-5, the J call TRBJ2-1, with D unclear. The TCR originated in a man aged 55 to 70 with head and neck cancer. The CDR3 DNA reads as TGTGCCAGCAGTTACTCCCCAGCTGAGAATGAGCAGTTCTTC. Translation: CASSYSPAENEQFF.